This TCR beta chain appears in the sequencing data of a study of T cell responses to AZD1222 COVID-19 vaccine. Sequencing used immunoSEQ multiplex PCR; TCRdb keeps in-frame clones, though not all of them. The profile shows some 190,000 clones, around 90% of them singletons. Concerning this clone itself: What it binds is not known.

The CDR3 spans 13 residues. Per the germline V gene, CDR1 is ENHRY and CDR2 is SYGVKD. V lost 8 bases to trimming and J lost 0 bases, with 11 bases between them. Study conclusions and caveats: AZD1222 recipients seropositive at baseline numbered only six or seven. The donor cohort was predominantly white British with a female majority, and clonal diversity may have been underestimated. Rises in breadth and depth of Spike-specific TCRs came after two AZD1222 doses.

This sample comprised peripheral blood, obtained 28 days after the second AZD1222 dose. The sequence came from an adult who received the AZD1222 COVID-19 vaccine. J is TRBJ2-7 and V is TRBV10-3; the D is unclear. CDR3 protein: CAILGHYSYEQYF. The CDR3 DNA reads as TGTGCCATCCTCGGCCATTACTCCTACGAGCAGTACTTC.